Below, one TCR beta chain is given with its context. A second PCR of roughly 7 to 11 cycles used a sample-barcoded 5' primer and a J-beta primer mix. TCRdb used MiXCR to reprocess the 5' RACE reads, holding one entry per CDR3 protein. The table has about 1.6 million distinct CDR3 sequences, roughly 32% seen once; the top ten hold about 10%. The data are from a study of blood T cells in healthy people across ages. The CDR3 is made up of 17 amino acids. V trimming: 3 bases; J trimming: 4 bases; junction bases outside the gene matches: 7. Germline values: CDR1 MGHRA, CDR2 YSYEKL. Specimen: blood. The sequence was obtained from a woman younger than 45 in good health. The V call is TRBV4-1, the J call TRBJ2-3; the match to TRBD2 covers 13 bases. As DNA, the CDR3 is TGCGCCAGCAGCCACCGGACTAGCGGGAGTGTAGCAGATACGCAGTATTTT. Translation gives CASSHRTSGSVADTQYF.